The rows below give T cell receptor beta chains drawn from one sample of a study of PD-L1 blockade in urothelial cancer. Repertoires were generated with immunoSEQ multiplex PCR, while TCRdb's copy carries only in-frame clones and drops some. The sample gives more than 20,000 clones, around 85% of which show up once; roughly 3.2% is in the top ten. This specimen was PBMCs, taken around atezolizumab (anti-PD-L1) treatment. These receptors were obtained from a man aged 50-59 years with urothelial cancer. Both conserved end residues are part of each CDR3. A D gene is named only where the DNA matches it firmly. The size field is filled for only some rows; it gives once, few, many or a size class.

size | J | V | D | CDR3 | DNA
. | TRBJ1-2 | TRBV6-5 | . | CASSDGMGGYTF | TGTGCCAGCAGTGACGGGATGGGTGGCTACACCTTC
. | TRBJ2-7 | TRBV7-2 | . | CASSSPPTLEQYF | TGTGCCAGCAGCTCGCCCCCTACCCTCGAGCAGTACTTC
. | TRBJ2-5 | TRBV5-1 | . | CASSLRPVARGETQYF | TGCGCCAGCAGCCTTCGGCCCGTAGCTAGGGGGGAGACCCAGTACTTC
. | TRBJ2-7 | TRBV7-9 | . | CASSPDYEQYF | TGTGCCAGCAGCCCAGACTACGAGCAGTACTTC
. | TRBJ2-2 | TRBV4-1 | TRBD2 | CASSQRGTSITGELFF | TGCGCCAGCAGCCAAAGGGGGACTAGCATTACCGGGGAGCTGTTTTTT
few | TRBJ2-2 | TRBV6-4 | . | CASSRGQNTGELFF | TGTGCCAGCAGCCGAGGACAAAACACCGGGGAGCTGTTTTTT
. | TRBJ2-2 | TRBV4-3 | . | CASSQDRDRELFF | TGCGCCAGCAGCCAAGACAGGGACAGGGAGCTGTTTTTT
. | TRBJ1-2 | TRBV30 | . | CAWSVSANYGYTF | TGTGCCTGGAGTGTTTCCGCTAACTATGGCTACACCTTC
. | TRBJ2-7 | TRBV27 | . | CASSPQVLSYEQYF | TGTGCCAGCAGTCCCCAGGTACTCTCCTACGAGCAGTACTTC
once | TRBJ2-7 | TRBV19 | . | CASSRQVPSYEQYF | TGTGCCAGTAGTAGACAGGTTCCCTCCTACGAGCAGTACTTC
. | TRBJ2-2 | TRBV27 | TRBD1 | CASGRDRVNTGELFF | TGTGCCAGCGGCCGGGACAGGGTAAACACCGGGGAGCTGTTTTTT
. | TRBJ1-2 | TRBV2 | . | CASSEGARLWGYTF | TGTGCCAGCAGTGAGGGGGCGCGGCTCTGGGGCTACACCTTC
. | TRBJ2-3 | TRBV5-1 | TRBD1 | CASSKDRGTDTQYF | TGCGCCAGCAGCAAGGACAGGGGCACAGATACGCAGTATTTT
once | TRBJ1-2 | TRBV4-2 | . | CASSNLLEVYGYTF | TGTGCCAGCAGCAACCTTCTTGAGGTCTATGGCTACACCTTC
. | TRBJ1-1 | TRBV18 | . | CASSPLAGVEWGTEAFF | TGTGCCAGCTCACCACTTGCGGGGGTCGAATGGGGCACTGAAGCTTTCTTT
. | TRBJ2-6 | TRBV15 | TRBD1 | CATSRSQGVEAGANVLTF | TGTGCCACCAGCAGATCCCAGGGGGTGGAGGCTGGGGCCAACGTCCTGACTTTC